The present entry profiles one TCR beta chain with its context. This sample is drawn from a study of blood T cell repertoires in COVID-19. Study summary: The origin of the acute and convalescent COVID-19 samples was the United States, Italy and Spain.

Only in-frame clones appear in the TCRdb table, and some are missing; sequencing was by immunoSEQ multiplex PCR. The data show around 130,000 clones, with roughly 80% seen just once and roughly 7.3% held by the top ten. The CDR3 sequence is 16 residues long. The germline V gene encodes CDR1 KGHDR and CDR2 SFDVKD. Trimming took 3 bases from V and 2 from J; bases not matched to a gene: 7. The rearrangement joins TRBV24-1 to TRBJ2-7; 9 bases are a match to TRBD1. This clonotype was sampled from a human donor in a cohort sampled during active COVID-19. Sequenced input: peripheral blood. CDR3 residues: CATSDNAGTGTYEQYF. In DNA form, the CDR3 reads TGTGCCACCAGTGATAATGCCGGGACAGGGACCTACGAGCAGTACTTC.